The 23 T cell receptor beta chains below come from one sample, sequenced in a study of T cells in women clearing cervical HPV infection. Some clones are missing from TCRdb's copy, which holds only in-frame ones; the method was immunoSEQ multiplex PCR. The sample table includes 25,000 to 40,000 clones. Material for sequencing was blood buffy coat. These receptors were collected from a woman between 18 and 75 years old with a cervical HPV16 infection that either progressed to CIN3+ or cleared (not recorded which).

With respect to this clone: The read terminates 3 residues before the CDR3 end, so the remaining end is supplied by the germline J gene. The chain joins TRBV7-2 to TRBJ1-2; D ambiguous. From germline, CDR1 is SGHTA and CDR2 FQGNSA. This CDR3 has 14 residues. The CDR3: CASSSTSGAYDYTF. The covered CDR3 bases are TGTGCCAGCAGCTCTACTAGCGGTGCCTACGAC.

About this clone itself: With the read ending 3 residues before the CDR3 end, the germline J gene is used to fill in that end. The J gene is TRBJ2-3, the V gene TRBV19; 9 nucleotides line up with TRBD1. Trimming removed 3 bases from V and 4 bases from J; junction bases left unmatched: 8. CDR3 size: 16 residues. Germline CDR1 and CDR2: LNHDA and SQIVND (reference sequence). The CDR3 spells CASSIGTGTTADTQYF. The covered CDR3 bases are TGTGCCAGTAGTATCGGGACAGGGACGACGGCAGATACG.

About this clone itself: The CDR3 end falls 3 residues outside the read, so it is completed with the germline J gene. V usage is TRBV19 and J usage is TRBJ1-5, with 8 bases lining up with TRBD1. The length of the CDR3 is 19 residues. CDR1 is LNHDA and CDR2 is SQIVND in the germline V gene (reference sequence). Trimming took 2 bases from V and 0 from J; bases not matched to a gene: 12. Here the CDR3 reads CASSIWFGQGRNSNQPQHF. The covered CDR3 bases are TGTGCCAGTAGTATATGGTTTGGACAGGGCCGGAATAGCAATCAGCCC. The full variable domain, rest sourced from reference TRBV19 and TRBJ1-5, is DGGITQSPKYLFRKEGQNVTLSCEQNLNHDAMYWYRQDPGQGLRLIYYSQIVNDFQKGDIAEGYSVSREKKESFPLTVTSAQKNPTAFYLCASSIWFGQGRNSNQPQHFGDGTRLSIL.

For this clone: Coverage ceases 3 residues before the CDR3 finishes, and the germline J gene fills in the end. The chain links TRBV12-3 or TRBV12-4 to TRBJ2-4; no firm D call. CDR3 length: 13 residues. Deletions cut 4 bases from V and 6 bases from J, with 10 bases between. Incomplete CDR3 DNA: TGTGCCAGCAGTTCAACCAAGGGAAACATT. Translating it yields CASSSTKGNI. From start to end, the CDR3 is CASSSTKGNIQYF.

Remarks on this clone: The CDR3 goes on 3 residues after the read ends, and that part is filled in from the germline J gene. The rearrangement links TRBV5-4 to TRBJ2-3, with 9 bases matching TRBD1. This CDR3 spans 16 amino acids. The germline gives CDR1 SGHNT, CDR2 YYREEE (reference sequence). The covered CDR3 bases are TGTGCCAGCAGCTCGAGTCCGGGACAGGGTATGGAGACG. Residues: CASSSSPGQGMET. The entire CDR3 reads CASSSSPGQGMETQYF.

The sequenced CDR3 bases are TGTGCCAGCAGGCAAAGGACTAGCGGGAGGGGCAATGAG. Translated, it gives CASRQRTSGRGNE. The full CDR3 is CASRQRTSGRGNEQFF. The chain is built from TRBV12-3 or TRBV12-4 and TRBJ2-1; 15 bases line up with TRBD2. The CDR3 end falls 3 residues outside the read, so it is completed with the germline J gene. The CDR3 runs 16 residues. Unmatched junction bases numbered 6, after V lost 6 bases and J lost 6 bases.

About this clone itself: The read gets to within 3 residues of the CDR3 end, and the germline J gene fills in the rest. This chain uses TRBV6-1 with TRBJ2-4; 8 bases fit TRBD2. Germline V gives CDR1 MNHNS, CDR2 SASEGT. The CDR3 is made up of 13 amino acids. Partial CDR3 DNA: TGTGCCAGCAGTGGGGCGGGAGGCTATGGT. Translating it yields CASSGAGGYG. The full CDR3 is CASSGAGGYGQYF.

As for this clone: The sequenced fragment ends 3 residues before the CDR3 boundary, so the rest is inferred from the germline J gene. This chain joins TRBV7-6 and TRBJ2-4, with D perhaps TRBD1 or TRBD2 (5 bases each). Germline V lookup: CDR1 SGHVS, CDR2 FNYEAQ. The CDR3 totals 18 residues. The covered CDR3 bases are TGTGCCAGCAGCTTAGAAAAAGAGGGGTCCGTCCTAAACTATGGT. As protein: CASSLEKEGSVLNYG. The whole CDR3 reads CASSLEKEGSVLNYGQYF.

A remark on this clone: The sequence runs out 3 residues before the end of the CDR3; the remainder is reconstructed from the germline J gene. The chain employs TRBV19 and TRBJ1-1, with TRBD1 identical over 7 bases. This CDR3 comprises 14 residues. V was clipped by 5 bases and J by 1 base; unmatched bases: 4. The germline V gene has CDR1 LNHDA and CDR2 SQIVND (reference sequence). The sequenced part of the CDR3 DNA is TGTGCCAGTAGTCCGACAGGGCAGAACACTGAA. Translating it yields CASSPTGQNTE. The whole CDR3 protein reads CASSPTGQNTEAFF.

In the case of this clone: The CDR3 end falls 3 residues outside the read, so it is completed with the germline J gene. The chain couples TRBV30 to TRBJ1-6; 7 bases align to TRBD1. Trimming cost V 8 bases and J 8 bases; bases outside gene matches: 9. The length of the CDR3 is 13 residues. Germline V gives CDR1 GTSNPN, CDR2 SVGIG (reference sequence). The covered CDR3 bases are TGTGCCAGCAACAGGGGTTCTGATTCACCC. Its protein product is CASNRGSDSP. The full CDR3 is CASNRGSDSPLHF.

CDR3 protein: CASSRSGGENYGYTF. The part of the CDR3 DNA that was read is TGTGCCAGCAGTCGCTCCGGGGGGGAGAACTATGGC. V is TRBV6-2 or TRBV6-3 and J is TRBJ1-2; D perhaps matches TRBD1 (5 bases). With the read ending 3 residues before the CDR3 end, the germline J gene is used to fill in that end. The V end was cut by 5 bases, the J end by 2 bases, with 15 bases between. The CDR3 is made up of 15 amino acids. The germline V gene encodes CDR1 MNHEY and CDR2 SVGEGT.

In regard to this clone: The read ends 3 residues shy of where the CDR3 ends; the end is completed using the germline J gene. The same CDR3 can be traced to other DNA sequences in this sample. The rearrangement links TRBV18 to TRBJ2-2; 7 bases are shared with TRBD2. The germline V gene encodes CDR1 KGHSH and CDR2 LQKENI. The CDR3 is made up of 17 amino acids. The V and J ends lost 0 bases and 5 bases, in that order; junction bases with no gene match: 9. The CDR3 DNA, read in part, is TGTGCCAGCTCACCACCTGGGTCGGGAGCGGGGACCGGGGAG. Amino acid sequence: CASSPPGSGAGTGE. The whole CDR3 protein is CASSPPGSGAGTGELFF.

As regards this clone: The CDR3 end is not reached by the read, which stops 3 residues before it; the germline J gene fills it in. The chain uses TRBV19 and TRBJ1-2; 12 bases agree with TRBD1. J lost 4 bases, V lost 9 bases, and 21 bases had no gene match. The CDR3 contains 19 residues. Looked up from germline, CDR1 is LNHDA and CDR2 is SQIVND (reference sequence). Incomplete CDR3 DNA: TGTGCCAGCGTACTTAAAGGTGGGGGACAGGGGGCTTTCGTCTATGGC. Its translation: CASVLKGGGQGAFVYG. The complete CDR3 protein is CASVLKGGGQGAFVYGYTF.

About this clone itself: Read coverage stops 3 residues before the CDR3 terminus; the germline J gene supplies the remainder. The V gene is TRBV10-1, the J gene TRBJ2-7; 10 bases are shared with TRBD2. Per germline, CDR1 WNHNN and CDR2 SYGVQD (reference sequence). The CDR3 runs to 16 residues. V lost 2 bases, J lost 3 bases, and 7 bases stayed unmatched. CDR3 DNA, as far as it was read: TGCGCCAGCAGTGAGCGGAGCGGGGGGGCCCTCTACGAG. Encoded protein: CASSERSGGALYE. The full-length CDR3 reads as CASSERSGGALYEQYF.

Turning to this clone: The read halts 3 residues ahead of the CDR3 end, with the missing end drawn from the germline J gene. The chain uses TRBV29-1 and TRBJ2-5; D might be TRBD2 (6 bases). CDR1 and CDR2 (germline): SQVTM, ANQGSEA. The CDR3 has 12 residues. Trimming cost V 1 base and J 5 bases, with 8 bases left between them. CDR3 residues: CSVEGLGETQYF. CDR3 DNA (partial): TGCAGCGTTGAAGGACTAGGCGAGACC. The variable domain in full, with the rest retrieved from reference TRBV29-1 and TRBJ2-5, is SAVISQKPSRDICQRGTSLTIQCQVDSQVTMMFWYRQQPGQSLTLIATANQGSEATYESGFVIDKFPISRPNLTFSTLTVSNMSPEDSSIYLCSVEGLGETQYFGPGTRLLVL.

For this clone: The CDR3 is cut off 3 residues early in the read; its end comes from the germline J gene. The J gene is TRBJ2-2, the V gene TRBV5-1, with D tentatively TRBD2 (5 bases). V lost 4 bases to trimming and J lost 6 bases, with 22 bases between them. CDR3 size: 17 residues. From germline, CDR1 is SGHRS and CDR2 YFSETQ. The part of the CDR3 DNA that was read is TGCGCCAGCAGCCCTTTGTTGTCGGGGAGTACGTCCGGGGAG. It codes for CASSPLLSGSTSGE. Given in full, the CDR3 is CASSPLLSGSTSGELFF.

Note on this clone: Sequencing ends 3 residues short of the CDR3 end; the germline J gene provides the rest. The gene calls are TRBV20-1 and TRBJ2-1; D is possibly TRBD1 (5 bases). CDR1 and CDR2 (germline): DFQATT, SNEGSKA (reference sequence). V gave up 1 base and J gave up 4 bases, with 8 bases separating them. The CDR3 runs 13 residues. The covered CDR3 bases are TGCAGTGCTAGAGTTGACAGATACAATGAG. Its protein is CSARVDRYNE. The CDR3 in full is CSARVDRYNEQFF.

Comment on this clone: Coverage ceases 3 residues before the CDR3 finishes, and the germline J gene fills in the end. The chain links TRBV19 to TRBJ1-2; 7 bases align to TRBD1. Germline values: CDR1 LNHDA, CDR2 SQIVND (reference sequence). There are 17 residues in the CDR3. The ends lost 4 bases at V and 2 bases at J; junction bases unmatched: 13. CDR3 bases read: TGTGCCAGTAGTACCCCGACAGGGCAAATTGTGAACTATGGC. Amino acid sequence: CASSTPTGQIVNYG. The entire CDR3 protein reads CASSTPTGQIVNYGYTF.

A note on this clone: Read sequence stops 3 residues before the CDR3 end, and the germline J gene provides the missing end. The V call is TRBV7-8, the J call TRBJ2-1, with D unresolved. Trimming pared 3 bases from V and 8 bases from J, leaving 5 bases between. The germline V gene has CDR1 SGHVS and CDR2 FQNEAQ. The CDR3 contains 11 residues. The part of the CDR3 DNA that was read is TGTGCCAGCAGCTTGGCCGATGAG. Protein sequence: CASSLADE. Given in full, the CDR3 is CASSLADEQFF.

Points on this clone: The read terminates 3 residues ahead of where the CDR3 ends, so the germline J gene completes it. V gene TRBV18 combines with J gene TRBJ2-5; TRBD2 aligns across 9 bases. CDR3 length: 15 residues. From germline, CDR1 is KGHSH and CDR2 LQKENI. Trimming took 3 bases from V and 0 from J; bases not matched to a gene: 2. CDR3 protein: CASSPAGGYQETQYF. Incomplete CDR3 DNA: TGTGCCAGCTCACCCGCGGGAGGGTACCAAGAGACC.

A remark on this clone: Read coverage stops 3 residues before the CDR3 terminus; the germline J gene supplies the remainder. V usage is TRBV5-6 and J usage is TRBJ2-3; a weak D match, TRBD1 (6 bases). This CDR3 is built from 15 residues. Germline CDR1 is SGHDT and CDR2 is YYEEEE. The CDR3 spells CASSLRGTSNQPQYF. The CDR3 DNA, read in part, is TGTGCCAGCAGCTTGAGGGGGACGAGCAATCAGCCG.

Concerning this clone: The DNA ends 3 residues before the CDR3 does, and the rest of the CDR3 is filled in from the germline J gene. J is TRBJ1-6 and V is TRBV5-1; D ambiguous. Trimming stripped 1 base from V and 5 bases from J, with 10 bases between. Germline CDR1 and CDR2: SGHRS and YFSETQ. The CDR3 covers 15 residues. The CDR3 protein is CASSLSPGDNSPLHF. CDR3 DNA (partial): TGCGCCAGCAGCTTGTCGCCCGGGGATAATTCACCC.

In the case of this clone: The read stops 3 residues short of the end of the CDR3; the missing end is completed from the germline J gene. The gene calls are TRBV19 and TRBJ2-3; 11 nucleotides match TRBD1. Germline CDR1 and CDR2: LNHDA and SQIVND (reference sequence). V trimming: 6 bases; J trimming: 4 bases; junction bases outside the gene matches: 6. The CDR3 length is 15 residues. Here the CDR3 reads CASRDPGQGADTQYF. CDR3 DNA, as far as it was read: TGTGCCAGTAGGGACCCGGGACAGGGGGCAGATACG.